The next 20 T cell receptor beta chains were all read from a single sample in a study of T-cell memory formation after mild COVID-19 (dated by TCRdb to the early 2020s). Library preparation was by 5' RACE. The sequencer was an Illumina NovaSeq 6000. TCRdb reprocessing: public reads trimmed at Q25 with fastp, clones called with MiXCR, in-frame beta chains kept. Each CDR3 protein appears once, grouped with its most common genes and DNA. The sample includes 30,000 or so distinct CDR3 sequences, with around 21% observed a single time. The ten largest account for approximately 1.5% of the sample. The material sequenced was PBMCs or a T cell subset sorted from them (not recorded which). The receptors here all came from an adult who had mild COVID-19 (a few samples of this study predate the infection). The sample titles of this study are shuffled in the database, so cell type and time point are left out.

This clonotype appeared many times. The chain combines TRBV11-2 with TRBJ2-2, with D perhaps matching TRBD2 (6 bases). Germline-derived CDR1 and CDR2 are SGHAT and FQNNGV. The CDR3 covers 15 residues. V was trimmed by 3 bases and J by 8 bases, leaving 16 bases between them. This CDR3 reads CASSFSGTQPGELFF. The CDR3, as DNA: TGTGCCAGCAGCTTCTCCGGGACTCAACCAGGGGAGCTGTTTTTT.

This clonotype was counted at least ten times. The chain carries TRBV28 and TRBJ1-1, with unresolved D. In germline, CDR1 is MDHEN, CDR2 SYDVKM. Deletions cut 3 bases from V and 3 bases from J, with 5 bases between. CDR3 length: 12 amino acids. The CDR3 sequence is CASSFRYTEAFF. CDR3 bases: TGTGCCAGCAGTTTCAGGTACACTGAAGCTTTCTTT.

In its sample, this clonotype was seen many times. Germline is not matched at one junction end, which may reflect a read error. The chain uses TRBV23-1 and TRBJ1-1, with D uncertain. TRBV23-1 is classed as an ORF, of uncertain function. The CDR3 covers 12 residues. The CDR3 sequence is CASSQVTGEASF. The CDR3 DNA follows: TGCGCCAGCAGTCAGGTAACCGGGGAAGCAAGTTTT.

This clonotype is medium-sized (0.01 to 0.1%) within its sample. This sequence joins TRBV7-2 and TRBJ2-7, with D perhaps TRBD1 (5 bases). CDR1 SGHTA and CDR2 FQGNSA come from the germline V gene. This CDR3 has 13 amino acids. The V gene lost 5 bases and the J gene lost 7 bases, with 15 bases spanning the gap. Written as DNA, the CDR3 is TGTGCCAGCAGCCGGACACCTCCCTGGGAGCAGTACTTC. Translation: CASSRTPPWEQYF.

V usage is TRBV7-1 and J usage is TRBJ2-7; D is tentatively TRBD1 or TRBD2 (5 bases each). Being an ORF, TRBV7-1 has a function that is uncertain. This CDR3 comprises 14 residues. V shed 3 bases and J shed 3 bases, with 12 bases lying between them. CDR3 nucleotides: TGTGCCAGCAGCTCCGGGACCTCGAGCTACGAGCAGTACTTC. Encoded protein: CASSSGTSSYEQYF.

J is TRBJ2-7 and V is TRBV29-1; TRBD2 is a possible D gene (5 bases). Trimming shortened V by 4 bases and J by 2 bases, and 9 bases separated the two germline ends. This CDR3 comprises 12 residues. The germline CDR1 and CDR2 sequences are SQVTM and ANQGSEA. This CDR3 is CSVAGLAYEQYF. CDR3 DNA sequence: TGCAGCGTTGCAGGACTTGCCTACGAGCAGTACTTC.

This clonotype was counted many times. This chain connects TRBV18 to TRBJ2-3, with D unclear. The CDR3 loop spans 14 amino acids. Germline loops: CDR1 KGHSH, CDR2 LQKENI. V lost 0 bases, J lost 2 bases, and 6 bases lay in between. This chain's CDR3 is CASSPPEHTDTQYF. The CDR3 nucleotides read TGTGCCAGCTCACCACCAGAACACACAGATACGCAGTATTTT.

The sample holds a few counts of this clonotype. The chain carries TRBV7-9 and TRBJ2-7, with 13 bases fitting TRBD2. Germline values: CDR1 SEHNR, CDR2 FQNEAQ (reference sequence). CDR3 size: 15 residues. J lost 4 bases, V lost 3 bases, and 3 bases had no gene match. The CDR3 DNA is TGTGCCAGCAGCTTCGGACTAGCGGGAGATTACGAGCAGTACTTC. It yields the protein CASSFGLAGDYEQYF.

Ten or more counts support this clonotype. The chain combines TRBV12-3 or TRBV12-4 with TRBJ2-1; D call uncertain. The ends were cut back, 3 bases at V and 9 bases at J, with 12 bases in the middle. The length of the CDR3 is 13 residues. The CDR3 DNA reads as TGTGCCAGCAGTTTCGGACGGGCCGGTGAGCAGTTCTTC. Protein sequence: CASSFGRAGEQFF.

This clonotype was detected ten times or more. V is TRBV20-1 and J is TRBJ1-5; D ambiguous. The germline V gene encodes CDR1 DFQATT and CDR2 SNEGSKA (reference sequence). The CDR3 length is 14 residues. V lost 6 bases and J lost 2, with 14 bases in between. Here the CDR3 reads CSAQRRGRNQPQHF. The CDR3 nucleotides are TGCAGTGCCCAACGGCGAGGACGCAATCAGCCCCAGCATTTT.

As DNA, the CDR3 is TGTGCCAGCATGTCCGGGGGCAGTACTGAAGCTTTCTTT. Protein product: CASMSGGSTEAFF. V is TRBV7-9 and J is TRBJ1-1, with D tentatively TRBD1 (6 bases). This CDR3 is built from 13 residues. Germline V CDR1 and CDR2: SEHNR, FQNEAQ (reference sequence). Trimming cost V 7 bases and J 5 bases, with 14 bases left between them. Full variable domain (outside the CDR3, taken from reference TRBV7-9 and TRBJ1-1): DTGVSQNPRHKITKRGQNVTFRCDPISEHNRLYWYRQTLGQGPEFLTYFQNEAQLEKSRLLSDRFSAERPKGSFSTLEIQRTEQGDSAMYLCASMSGGSTEAFFGQGTRLTVV.

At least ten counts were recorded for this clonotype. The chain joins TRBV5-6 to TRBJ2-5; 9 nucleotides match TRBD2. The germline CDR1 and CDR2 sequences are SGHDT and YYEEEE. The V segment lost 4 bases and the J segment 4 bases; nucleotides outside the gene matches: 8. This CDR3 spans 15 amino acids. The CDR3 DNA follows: TGTGCCAGCAGCCTTAGCGGGAGTGCTGGAGAGACCCAGTACTTC. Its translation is CASSLSGSAGETQYF.

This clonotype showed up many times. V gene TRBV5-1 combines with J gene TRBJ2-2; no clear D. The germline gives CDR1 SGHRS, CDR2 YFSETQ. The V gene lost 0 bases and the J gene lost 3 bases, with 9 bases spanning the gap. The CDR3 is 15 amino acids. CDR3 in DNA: TGCGCCAGCAGCTTGGCCAGCCTTTACACCGGGGAGCTGTTTTTT. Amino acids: CASSLASLYTGELFF.

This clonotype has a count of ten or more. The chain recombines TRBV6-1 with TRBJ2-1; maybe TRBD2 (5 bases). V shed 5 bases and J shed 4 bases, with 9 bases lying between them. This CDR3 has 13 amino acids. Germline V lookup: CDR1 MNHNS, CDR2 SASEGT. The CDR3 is CASSSREYNEQFF. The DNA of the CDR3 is TGTGCCAGCAGTAGTAGGGAGTACAATGAGCAGTTCTTC.

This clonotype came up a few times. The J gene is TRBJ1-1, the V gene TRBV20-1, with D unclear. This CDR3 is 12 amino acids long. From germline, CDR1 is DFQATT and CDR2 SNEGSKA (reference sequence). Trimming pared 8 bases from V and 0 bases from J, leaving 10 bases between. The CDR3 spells CSPRHMNTEAFF. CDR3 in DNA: TGCAGTCCCAGACACATGAACACTGAAGCTTTCTTT.

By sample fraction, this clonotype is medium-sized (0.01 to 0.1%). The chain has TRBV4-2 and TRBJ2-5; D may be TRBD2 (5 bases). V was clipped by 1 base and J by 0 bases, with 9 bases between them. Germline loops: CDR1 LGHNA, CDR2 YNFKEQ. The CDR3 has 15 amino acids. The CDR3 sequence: CASSQGGSNQETQYF. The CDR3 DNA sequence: TGTGCCAGCAGCCAAGGCGGGTCTAACCAAGAGACCCAGTACTTC.

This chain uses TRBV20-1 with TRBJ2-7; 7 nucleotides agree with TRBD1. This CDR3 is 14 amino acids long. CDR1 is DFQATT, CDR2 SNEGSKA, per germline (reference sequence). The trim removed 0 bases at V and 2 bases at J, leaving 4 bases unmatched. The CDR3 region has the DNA TGCAGTGCTAGAGACCCGGACAGGACCTACGAGCAGTACTTC. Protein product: CSARDPDRTYEQYF.

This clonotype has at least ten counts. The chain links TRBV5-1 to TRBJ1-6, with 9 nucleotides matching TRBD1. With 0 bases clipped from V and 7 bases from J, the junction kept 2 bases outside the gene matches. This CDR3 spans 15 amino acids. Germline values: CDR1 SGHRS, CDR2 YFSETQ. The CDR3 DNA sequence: TGCGCCAGCAGCTTGGCGGGACAGGGAAATTCACCCCTCCACTTT. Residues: CASSLAGQGNSPLHF. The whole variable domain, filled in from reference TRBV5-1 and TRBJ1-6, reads KAGVTQTPRYLIKTRGQQVTLSCSPISGHRSVSWYQQTPGQGLQFLFEYFSETQRNKGNFPGRFSGRQFSNSRSEMNVSTLELGDSALYLCASSLAGQGNSPLHFGNGTRLTVT.

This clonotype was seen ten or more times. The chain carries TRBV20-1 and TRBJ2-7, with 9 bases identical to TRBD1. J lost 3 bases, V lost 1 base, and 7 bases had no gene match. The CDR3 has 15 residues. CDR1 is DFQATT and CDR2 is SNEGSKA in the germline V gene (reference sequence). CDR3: CSARGGTGSFYEQYF. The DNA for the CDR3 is TGCAGTGCTAGAGGGGGGACAGGGTCTTTCTACGAGCAGTACTTC.

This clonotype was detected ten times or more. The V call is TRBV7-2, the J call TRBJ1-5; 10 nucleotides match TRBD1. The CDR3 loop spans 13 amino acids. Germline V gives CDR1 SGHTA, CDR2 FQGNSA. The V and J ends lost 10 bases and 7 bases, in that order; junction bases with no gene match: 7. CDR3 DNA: TGTGCCATCCAGGGACAGGGGACCCAGCCCCAGCATTTT. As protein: CAIQGQGTQPQHF.